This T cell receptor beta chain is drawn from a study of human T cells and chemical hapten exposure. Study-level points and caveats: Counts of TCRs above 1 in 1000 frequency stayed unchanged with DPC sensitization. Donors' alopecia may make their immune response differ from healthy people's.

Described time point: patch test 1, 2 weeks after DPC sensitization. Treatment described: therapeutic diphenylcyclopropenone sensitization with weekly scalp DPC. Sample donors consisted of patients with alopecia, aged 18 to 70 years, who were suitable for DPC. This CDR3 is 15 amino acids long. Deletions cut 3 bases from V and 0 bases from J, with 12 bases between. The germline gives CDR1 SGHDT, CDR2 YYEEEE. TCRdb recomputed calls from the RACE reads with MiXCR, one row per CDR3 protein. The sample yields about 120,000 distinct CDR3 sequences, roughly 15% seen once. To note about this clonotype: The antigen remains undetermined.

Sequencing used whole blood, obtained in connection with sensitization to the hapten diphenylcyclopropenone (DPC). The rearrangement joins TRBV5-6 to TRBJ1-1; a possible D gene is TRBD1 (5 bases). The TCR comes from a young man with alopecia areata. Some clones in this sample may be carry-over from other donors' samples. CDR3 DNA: TGTGCCAGCAGCTCGAGCAGGGTGATGAACACTGAAGCTTTCTTT. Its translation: CASSSSRVMNTEAFF.